The entry below gives a single TCR beta chain sequence along with its context. Its specificity is unknown. This sample is drawn from a study of T cells in localized non-small cell lung cancer. Regarding the study as a whole: Longer overall survival was seen with higher T cell density measured in blood. Of the tissues analyzed, uninvolved adjacent lung showed maximal T cell clonality, greater than tumor. Because researchers sequenced only one region of the tumor, heterogeneity is still possible.

Assay used: immunoSEQ multiplex PCR; TCRdb lists only in-frame clones, some missing. The top ten clones hold 0.9% to 1.4% of a sample with around 25,000 clones, 85% to 90% of them seen once. Germline lookup yields CDR1 SNHLY and CDR2 FYNNEI. V lost 2 bases to trimming and J lost 4 bases, with 12 bases between them. CDR3 length: 15 residues. This TCR came from a woman aged 35-75 years with stage I lung adenocarcinoma. The V gene is TRBV2, the J gene TRBJ1-5; weak D call: TRBD1 (6 bases). Sequencing used peripheral blood, obtained before any cancer treatment. The CDR3: CASSERDISNQPQHF. The CDR3 DNA sequence: TGTGCCAGCAGTGAACGGGACATAAGTAATCAGCCCCAGCATTTT.